One sample yielded the 15 T cell receptor beta chains listed below, sequenced in a study of STAT5B mutations in CD4+ large granular lymphocyte leukemia. Measured with immunoSEQ multiplex PCR; TCRdb has only the in-frame clones, and not every one. The table shows around 2,000 clones, with around nine tenths occurring only once. Source material: PBMCs. The origin of the receptors is a woman between 70 and 85 years old with CD4+ T-cell large granular lymphocyte leukemia.

This chain joins TRBV9 and TRBJ2-1; 10 bases line up with TRBD2. V dropped 7 bases and J dropped 3; count of bases not matched to a gene: 13. The CDR3 contains 17 residues. The germline gives CDR1 SGDLS, CDR2 YYNGEE. CDR3 coding DNA: TGTGCCAGCTCAACCGGAGGTAGCGGGGGGTTCTACAATGAGCAGTTCTTC. It specifies CASSTGGSGGFYNEQFF. Full variable domain (rest looked up from reference TRBV9 and TRBJ2-1): DSGVTQTPKHLITATGQRVTLRCSPRSGDLSVYWYQQSLDQGLQFLIQYYNGEERAKGNILERFSAQQFPDLHSELNLSSLELGDSALYFCASSTGGSGGFYNEQFFGPGTRLTVL.

The V and J genes are TRBV11-2 and TRBJ2-1; D assignment may be TRBD1 or TRBD2 (5 bases each). The V and J ends lost 2 bases and 1 base respectively, with 9 bases between them. Per the germline V gene, CDR1 is SGHAT and CDR2 is FQNNGV. The CDR3 totals 15 residues. DNA of the CDR3: TGTGCCAGCAGCTTAAATGGGGGTTCCTACAATGAGCAGTTCTTC. Protein: CASSLNGGSYNEQFF.

V is TRBV9 and J is TRBJ2-2, with a tentative D call TRBD2 (7 bases). The V gene's germline CDR1 is SGDLS and CDR2 YYNGEE. CDR3 length: 16 residues. Trimming took off 0 bases at V and 3 bases at J, with 12 bases between the two ends. For the CDR3, the DNA is TGTGCCAGCAGCGTAGGAGGGGGGGCCTACACCGGGGAGCTGTTTTTT. Translated, it gives CASSVGGGAYTGELFF.

The chain carries TRBV10-3 and TRBJ2-1; a weak D match, TRBD1 (6 bases). CDR1 and CDR2 from the germline V gene are ENHRY and SYGVKD. Trimming cost V 3 bases and J 5 bases, with 11 bases left between them. This CDR3 is 14 amino acids long. The CDR3 sequence is CAISERTANNEQFF. CDR3 bases: TGTGCCATCAGTGAAAGGACAGCGAACAATGAGCAGTTCTTC.

The chain combines TRBV2 with TRBJ1-2; 10 bases match TRBD1. J lost 9 bases, V lost 2 bases, and 6 bases had no gene match. Germline V gene data show CDR1 as SNHLY and CDR2 as FYNNEI. The CDR3 length is 14 residues. Here the CDR3 reads CASSESGTGARYTF. The CDR3 coding sequence is TGTGCCAGCAGTGAAAGTGGGACAGGGGCTCGCTACACCTTC.

The V call is TRBV6-5, the J call TRBJ2-3; D is perhaps TRBD1 or TRBD2 (5 bases each). Germline CDR1 is MNHEY and CDR2 is SVGAGI. This CDR3 has 15 residues. Trimming cost V 8 bases and J 2 bases, with 17 bases left between them. The chain's CDR3 is CASRIKGTATDTQYF. Here the CDR3 DNA reads TGTGCCAGCCGAATTAAAGGGACCGCCACAGATACGCAGTATTTT.

The chain combines TRBV4-1 with TRBJ2-5; a weak D match, TRBD2 (6 bases). Trimming took off 4 bases at V and 1 base at J, with 19 bases between the two ends. Germline V gene data show CDR1 as MGHRA and CDR2 as YSYEKL. This CDR3 has 17 residues. CDR3 DNA: TGCGCCAGCAGCCGGCTCGCCTGGCGGGGTTTCCAAGAGACCCAGTACTTC. The encoded protein is CASSRLAWRGFQETQYF.

The rearrangement joins TRBV2 to TRBJ2-7; D remains ambiguous. Trimming left V 6 bases short and J 3 bases short, with 9 bases between. The CDR3 spans 12 residues. From germline, CDR1 is SNHLY and CDR2 FYNNEI. The CDR3 protein is CASSLVIYEQYF. In DNA form, the CDR3 reads TGTGCCAGCAGCCTAGTGATCTACGAGCAGTACTTC.

The J gene is TRBJ2-7, the V gene TRBV5-4, with a tentative D call TRBD2 (6 bases). The CDR3 consists of 15 residues. With 0 bases removed from V and 0 bases from J, the gap between germline ends came to 10 bases. Germline V gene sequence: CDR1 SGHNT, CDR2 YYREEE (reference sequence). The CDR3 sequence: CASSLGRGSSYEQYF. The DNA for the CDR3 is TGTGCCAGCAGCTTGGGACGGGGGAGCTCCTACGAGCAGTACTTC. The entire variable domain, with the rest obtained from reference TRBV5-4 and TRBJ2-7, is as follows: ETGVTQSPTHLIKTRGQQVTLRCSSQSGHNTVSWYQQALGQGPQFIFQYYREEENGRGNFPPRFSGLQFPNYSSELNVNALELDDSALYLCASSLGRGSSYEQYFGPGTRLTVT.

J is TRBJ1-3 and V is TRBV11-2, with D unresolved. CDR1 is SGHAT and CDR2 is FQNNGV in the germline V gene. V was clipped by 5 bases and J by 1 base, with 9 bases between them. This CDR3 spans 14 amino acids. In DNA form, the CDR3 reads TGTGCCAGCAGCCTCCTCGGGTCTGGAAACACCATATATTTT. This codes for CASSLLGSGNTIYF.

The V and J genes are TRBV5-4 and TRBJ2-7, with D perhaps matching TRBD1 or TRBD2 (6 bases each). V gave up 0 bases and J gave up 3 bases, with 13 bases separating them. The CDR3 extends over 15 amino acids. The V gene's germline CDR1 is SGHNT and CDR2 YYREEE (reference sequence). The CDR3 DNA sequence: TGTGCCAGCAGCTTGGCCTTCGGGGGCATCTACGAGCAGTACTTC. Translating it yields CASSLAFGGIYEQYF. Based on the CDR3 plus reference TRBV5-4 and TRBJ2-7, the full variable domain is ETGVTQSPTHLIKTRGQQVTLRCSSQSGHNTVSWYQQALGQGPQFIFQYYREEENGRGNFPPRFSGLQFPNYSSELNVNALELDDSALYLCASSLAFGGIYEQYFGPGTRLTVT.

The CDR3 nucleotides are TGTGCCAGCAGGGGAGGGTTCACCGGGGAGCTGTTTTTT. Its translation: CASRGGFTGELFF. V is TRBV2 and J is TRBJ2-2; the match to TRBD2 covers 7 bases. CDR1 is SNHLY, CDR2 FYNNEI, per germline. V lost 6 bases to trimming and J lost 4 bases; unmatched junction nucleotides: 2. The CDR3 is 13 residues long. The variable domain in full, completed from reference TRBV2 and TRBJ2-2, reads EPEVTQTPSHQVTQMGQEVILRCVPISNHLYFYWYRQILGQKVEFLVSFYNNEISEKSEIFDDQFSVERPDGSNFTLKIRSTKLEDSAMYFCASRGGFTGELFFGEGSRLTVL.

This clone was seen a handful of times. The gene calls are TRBV6-1 and TRBJ1-1; TRBD1 is a possible D gene (5 bases). Germline V gene data show CDR1 as MNHNS and CDR2 as SASEGT. The CDR3 runs 14 residues. V lost 6 bases to trimming and J lost 0 bases, with 11 bases between them. This CDR3 is CASRGRNLNTEAFF. CDR3 sequence (DNA): TGTGCCAGCAGGGGGCGGAATTTGAACACTGAAGCTTTCTTT.

This sequence joins TRBV6-1 and TRBJ1-5, with TRBD1 as a possible D gene (5 bases). With 8 bases removed from V and 2 bases from J, the gap between germline ends came to 13 bases. The CDR3 runs 14 residues. Germline CDR1 is MNHNS and CDR2 is SASEGT. The CDR3 loop is CASDQGSGNQPQHF. The DNA of the CDR3 is TGTGCCAGCGACCAGGGTTCGGGCAATCAGCCCCAGCATTTT.

This sequence joins TRBV6-1 and TRBJ1-2, with 8 bases that match TRBD1. The germline V gene encodes CDR1 MNHNS and CDR2 SASEGT. The CDR3 extends over 14 amino acids. The ends lost 2 bases at V and 4 bases at J; junction bases unmatched: 3. CDR3 amino acids: CASSERQGSYGYTF. The CDR3 DNA is TGTGCCAGCAGTGAAAGACAGGGGTCCTATGGCTACACCTTC.